The 19 T cell receptor beta chains below all came from one sample that was sequenced in a study of T cell changes during pregnancy in multiple sclerosis. The assay was immunoSEQ multiplex PCR, and TCRdb's table has in-frame clones only and misses some. The sample records around 48,000 clones, about 88% being singletons. The sequencing here drew on CD8+ T cells from peripheral blood mononuclear cells, taken before pregnancy. The receptor set was obtained from a female donor with multiple sclerosis, enrolled in a pregnancy study.

This clone was observed a single time. This chain uses TRBV5-6 with TRBJ2-5, with a weak D call TRBD1 (5 bases). This CDR3 has 13 residues. The germline V gene has CDR1 SGHDT and CDR2 YYEEEE. Trimming took off 4 bases at V and 1 base at J, with 8 bases between the two ends. The CDR3 coding sequence is TGTGCCAGCAGCGACAGTTTCCAAGAGACCCAGTACTTC. Translated, it gives CASSDSFQETQYF.

The chain carries TRBV11-1 and TRBJ1-2; TRBD1 agrees at 10 bases. The CDR3 totals 16 residues. CDR1 SGHAT and CDR2 FQDESV come from the germline V gene (reference sequence). Trimming at V came to 6 bases and at J to 2 bases, leaving 9 bases not matched to a gene. In nucleotides, the CDR3 is TGTGCCAGCAGTAGGACAGGGGGAACCCTAAACTATGGCTACACCTTC. Amino acid sequence: CASSRTGGTLNYGYTF.

For the CDR3, the DNA is TGTGCCAGCAGCGGGGGACAGGGGTCACCCCTCCACTTT. As protein: CASSGGQGSPLHF. The rearrangement uses TRBV7-9 and TRBJ1-6; TRBD1 matches 10 bases. Trimming cost V 5 bases and J 10 bases; bases outside gene matches: 2. CDR1 SEHNR and CDR2 FQNEAQ come from the germline V gene (reference sequence). This CDR3 spans 13 amino acids.

V gene TRBV6-5 combines with J gene TRBJ2-3; TRBD2 matches 8 bases. From germline, CDR1 is MNHEY and CDR2 SVGAGI. V shed 2 bases, J shed 4 bases, and the junction held 8 bases outside the gene matches. There are 16 residues in the CDR3. The DNA for the CDR3 is TGTGCCAGCAGTTACGGCTTCGGGGGGGCCTCAGATACGCAGTATTTT. Encoded protein: CASSYGFGGASDTQYF.

The chain links TRBV9 to TRBJ2-1; D unresolved. The V end lost 3 bases, the J end lost 9 bases, and 10 bases lay between the germline ends. The germline CDR1 and CDR2 sequences are SGDLS and YYNGEE. The CDR3 has 12 residues. The CDR3 here is CASSETLGEQFF. Here the CDR3 DNA reads TGTGCCAGCAGCGAGACTCTGGGTGAGCAGTTCTTC. Full variable domain (rest looked up from reference TRBV9 and TRBJ2-1): DSGVTQTPKHLITATGQRVTLRCSPRSGDLSVYWYQQSLDQGLQFLIQYYNGEERAKGNILERFSAQQFPDLHSELNLSSLELGDSALYFCASSETLGEQFFGPGTRLTVL.

The chain combines TRBV28 with TRBJ2-5, with a possible D match to TRBD1 (6 bases). Germline loops: CDR1 MDHEN, CDR2 SYDVKM. The V end was cut by 5 bases, the J end by 4 bases, with 14 bases between. This CDR3 is 14 amino acids long. The CDR3 coding sequence is TGTGCCAGCAGTCCGCCAGGGGAAAGAGAGACCCAGTACTTC. It translates to CASSPPGERETQYF.

V is TRBV19 and J is TRBJ1-1, with 7 bases matching TRBD1. With 6 bases clipped from V and 4 bases from J, the junction kept 8 bases outside the gene matches. Germline V gene data show CDR1 as LNHDA and CDR2 as SQIVND (reference sequence). The CDR3 loop spans 14 amino acids. The CDR3 loop reads CASRLTGLGTEAFF. The DNA of the CDR3 is TGTGCCAGTAGGCTGACAGGGTTGGGCACTGAAGCTTTCTTT.

The J gene is TRBJ2-5, the V gene TRBV7-8, with TRBD2 identical over 13 bases. CDR1 is SGHVS, CDR2 FQNEAQ, per germline. With 3 bases clipped from V and 5 bases from J, the junction kept 3 bases outside the gene matches. The CDR3 is made up of 15 amino acids. The CDR3 protein is CASSLGLAGNETQYF. CDR3 in DNA: TGTGCCAGCAGCTTGGGACTAGCGGGGAATGAGACCCAGTACTTC.

The CDR3 DNA sequence: TGTGCCAGCAGCCCGCCAACTATCCACTACGAGCAGTACTTC. Translating gives CASSPPTIHYEQYF. The V and J genes are TRBV7-8 and TRBJ2-7; the D is unclear. V was pared by 5 bases and J by 3 bases, with 14 bases between. Per the germline V gene, CDR1 is SGHVS and CDR2 is FQNEAQ. The CDR3 length is 14 residues.

CDR3 in amino acids: CASSGGGTYEQYF. As DNA, the CDR3 is TGTGCCAGCAGCGGGGGAGGGACCTACGAGCAGTACTTC. The chain carries TRBV9 and TRBJ2-7; 7 bases fit TRBD2. J lost 2 bases, V lost 3 bases, and 2 bases had no gene match. The CDR3 has 13 amino acids. Germline assignment: CDR1 SGDLS and CDR2 YYNGEE.

The gene calls are TRBV6-1 and TRBJ2-3; TRBD1 might be the D (5 bases). Germline V lookup: CDR1 MNHNS, CDR2 SASEGT. Trimming stripped 8 bases from V and 4 bases from J, with 16 bases between. The CDR3 consists of 14 residues. The DNA for the CDR3 is TGTGCCAGCGGAAGGGAAACCAGGGCAGATACGCAGTATTTT. Residues: CASGRETRADTQYF.

In DNA form, the CDR3 reads TGTGCCAGCAGCGACCCGGGACAGGGACTCTACGAGCAGTACTTC. It is translated as CASSDPGQGLYEQYF. The gene calls are TRBV7-9 and TRBJ2-7; 9 positions match TRBD1. Germline V lookup: CDR1 SEHNR, CDR2 FQNEAQ (reference sequence). The ends lost 5 bases at V and 3 bases at J; junction bases unmatched: 8. There are 15 residues in the CDR3. Supplemented by reference TRBV7-9 and TRBJ2-7, the full variable domain reads DTGVSQNPRHKITKRGQNVTFRCDPISEHNRLYWYRQTLGQGPEFLTYFQNEAQLEKSRLLSDRFSAERPKGSFSTLEIQRTEQGDSAMYLCASSDPGQGLYEQYFGPGTRLTVT.

V is TRBV4-1 and J is TRBJ2-5; possibly TRBD1 for D (5 bases). Per the germline V gene, CDR1 is MGHRA and CDR2 is YSYEKL. The CDR3 is 14 amino acids. V was cut by 4 bases and J by 5 bases, with 14 bases left in between. The DNA of the CDR3 is TGCGCCAGCAGCCCTAACACAGGAACGGAGACCCAGTACTTC. It specifies CASSPNTGTETQYF.

This rearrangement joins TRBV11-3 to TRBJ2-7; perhaps TRBD2 as D (5 bases). With 5 bases removed from V and 6 bases from J, the gap between germline ends came to 17 bases. CDR3 length: 14 amino acids. Germline V gives CDR1 SGHNT, CDR2 YENEEA. In nucleotides, the CDR3 is TGTGCCAGCAGCCCCCGCAATGGAGGTGGCGAGCAGTACTTC. This translates into CASSPRNGGGEQYF.

The chain links TRBV29-1 to TRBJ2-5; TRBD2 aligns across 9 bases. The J segment lost 4 bases and the V segment lost 7 bases, leaving 13 bases of the junction unmatched. The germline V gene has CDR1 SQVTM and CDR2 ANQGSEA. The CDR3 is made up of 15 amino acids. In DNA, the CDR3 is TGCAGCGCCGGCCCTCTAGCGGGAATCGTAGAGACCCAGTACTTC. It yields the protein CSAGPLAGIVETQYF.

The J gene is TRBJ2-7, the V gene TRBV18, with a weak D call TRBD1 (6 bases). The V end lost 4 bases, the J end lost 3 bases, and 10 bases lay between the germline ends. This CDR3 has 13 amino acids. CDR1 KGHSH and CDR2 LQKENI come from the germline V gene. CDR3 nucleotides: TGTGCCAGCTCACGGCTAGGGGGCTACGAGCAGTACTTC. Translated: CASSRLGGYEQYF.

The chain couples TRBV10-3 to TRBJ1-2; tentatively, D is TRBD1 (5 bases). The CDR3 spans 13 residues. Germline CDR1 and CDR2: ENHRY and SYGVKD. V was shortened by 3 bases and J by 3 bases, with 8 bases between the two germline ends. CDR3 region: CAISDRDYYGYTF. For the CDR3, the DNA is TGTGCCATCAGTGACAGGGACTACTATGGCTACACCTTC.

V usage is TRBV4-2 and J usage is TRBJ2-3; D may be TRBD1 (5 bases). V gave up 4 bases and J gave up 3 bases, with 8 bases separating them. Germline V lookup: CDR1 LGHNA, CDR2 YNFKEQ. The length of the CDR3 is 13 residues. This chain's CDR3 is CASSLRQTDTQYF. CDR3 nucleotides: TGTGCCAGCAGCCTTAGACAGACAGATACGCAGTATTTT.

The chain joins TRBV6-5 to TRBJ2-1, with TRBD2 as a possible D gene (5 bases). Trimming took off 5 bases at V and 6 bases at J, with 17 bases between the two ends. CDR1 is MNHEY, CDR2 SVGAGI, per germline. The CDR3 covers 15 residues. The DNA of the CDR3 is TGTGCCAGCAGTCGCGGACTGGATAAGGGCAATGAGCAGTTCTTC. Protein: CASSRGLDKGNEQFF.